The next 20 T cell receptor beta chains were all read from a single sample in a study of T cell responses to AZD1222 COVID-19 vaccine (dated by TCRdb to about 2021). Reading the label with the study, this specimen's time point is: baseline before first vaccination. The receptor library was made with the immunoSEQ multiplex PCR assay. TCRdb obtained this table from immuneACCESS and retained in-frame rearrangements with V and J assigned. These tables miss some clones; where compared with another copy, unresolved V genes account for less than half of the shortfall, and the remainder is unexplained. This sample comprises roughly 150,000 clones, about 90% of them detected only once. The ten largest make up roughly 1.3% of the sample. The specimen comprised peripheral blood, sampled on day 0 of AZD1222 vaccination. The receptors stem from an adult in good health.

The V call is TRBV5-1, the J call TRBJ2-7, with TRBD2 identical over 12 bases. The CDR3 spans 16 residues. After removal of 5 bases from V and 2 bases from J, the junction contained 8 bases not matched to a gene. Germline CDR1 reads SGHRS; CDR2 reads YFSETQ. The CDR3 nucleotides read TGCGCCAGCAGTTTCGCTAGCGGGGGGGGTACCTACGAGCAGTACTTC. Amino acid sequence: CASSFASGGGTYEQYF.

The CDR3 sequence: CASSSPLGQGRSPLHF. The CDR3 nucleotides are TGTGCCAGCAGTTCCCCATTGGGGCAGGGCCGCTCACCCCTCCACTTT. The chain combines TRBV28 with TRBJ1-6; D is perhaps TRBD1 (5 bases). Germline V CDR1 and CDR2: MDHEN, SYDVKM. Between the trimmed V and J ends, which lost 4 bases and 10 bases, there was a span of 20 bases. There are 16 residues in the CDR3.

This rearrangement joins TRBV7-9 to TRBJ1-2, with D uncertain. Germline CDR1 is SEHNR and CDR2 is FQNEAQ (reference sequence). This CDR3 has 11 amino acids. Trimming cost V 4 bases and J 4 bases, with 4 bases left between them. CDR3 bases: TGTGCCAGCAGCTCAACCTATGGCTACACCTTC. This codes for CASSSTYGYTF.

The chain has TRBV19 and TRBJ2-7; 8 bases align to TRBD1. The CDR3 is 15 amino acids. Trimming cost V 5 bases and J 5 bases; bases outside gene matches: 11. CDR1 is LNHDA and CDR2 is SQIVND in the germline V gene (reference sequence). Here the CDR3 reads CASSFFGDRGNEQYF. The CDR3 DNA sequence: TGTGCCAGTAGTTTTTTTGGAGACAGGGGAAACGAGCAGTACTTC.

This clone was seen a handful of times. The gene calls are TRBV29-1 and TRBJ1-2; D not certain. Between the trimmed V and J ends, which lost 3 bases and 8 bases, there was a span of 10 bases. The germline gives CDR1 SQVTM, CDR2 ANQGSEA. The CDR3 sequence is 11 residues long. The CDR3 sequence: CSVEGLWGYTF. CDR3 nucleotides: TGCAGCGTTGAGGGTCTATGGGGCTACACCTTC.

This clone was recorded once. V is TRBV10-3 and J is TRBJ1-4; D gene unclear. The CDR3 extends over 16 amino acids. Germline V CDR1 and CDR2: ENHRY, SYGVKD. The V gene lost 3 bases and the J gene lost 2 bases, with 13 bases spanning the gap. The CDR3 DNA is TGTGCCATCAGTGAAAGGACCCCGGAGACTAATGAAAAACTGTTTTTT. Translating it yields CAISERTPETNEKLFF.

The rearrangement joins TRBV4-3 to TRBJ2-2; no clear D gene. The CDR3 has 14 amino acids. V was shortened by 0 bases and J by 6 bases, with 8 bases between the two germline ends. Germline assignment: CDR1 LGHNA and CDR2 YSLEER. The CDR3: CASSQDDRPGELFF. The CDR3 DNA reads as TGCGCCAGCAGCCAAGATGACCGCCCCGGGGAGCTGTTTTTT.

The chain carries TRBV18 and TRBJ2-6, with no clear D. V was shortened by 2 bases and J by 2 bases, with 7 bases between the two germline ends. This CDR3 comprises 15 residues. Germline V CDR1 and CDR2: KGHSH, LQKENI. The CDR3 loop is CASSPNRAGANVLTF. CDR3 bases: TGTGCCAGCTCACCAAACCGGGCTGGGGCCAACGTCCTGACTTTC.

This clone was detected once. This chain uses TRBV6-5 with TRBJ1-6, with D unresolved. Germline CDR1 and CDR2: MNHEY and SVGAGI. V was pared by 0 bases and J by 1 base, with 7 bases between. CDR3 length: 16 residues. The CDR3 reads CASSYSMGSYNSPLHF. The CDR3 DNA reads as TGTGCCAGCAGTTACTCGATGGGTTCCTATAATTCACCCCTCCACTTT.

The V gene is TRBV19, the J gene TRBJ2-3; D gene unclear. Germline CDR1 is LNHDA and CDR2 is SQIVND (reference sequence). The V end lost 8 bases, the J end lost 6 bases, and 15 bases lay between the germline ends. This CDR3 region has 13 residues. Here the CDR3 reads CASYGQRSDTQYF. CDR3 coding DNA: TGTGCCAGTTATGGTCAGCGATCCGATACGCAGTATTTT.

About this clone itself: The same CDR3 can be traced to other DNA sequences in this sample. J is TRBJ1-6 and V is TRBV30; tentative D call: TRBD1 (6 bases). V was clipped by 0 bases and J by 6 bases, with 6 bases between them. The CDR3 covers 13 residues. Looked up from germline, CDR1 is GTSNPN and CDR2 is SVGIG (reference sequence). The CDR3 nucleotides read TGTGCCTGGAGTGTACAGGGTAATTCACCCCTCCACTTT. Translating it yields CAWSVQGNSPLHF.

The chain recombines TRBV4-1 with TRBJ1-4, with 7 bases fitting TRBD1. Per the germline V gene, CDR1 is MGHRA and CDR2 is YSYEKL. J lost 5 bases, V lost 2 bases, and 8 bases had no gene match. The length of the CDR3 is 16 residues. CDR3 sequence: CASSQPRDRANEKLFF. In DNA form, the CDR3 reads TGCGCCAGCAGCCAACCCCGAGACAGGGCGAATGAAAAACTGTTTTTT.

This sequence joins TRBV3-1 (or the pseudogene TRBV3-2) and TRBJ1-4; 9 bases are shared with TRBD1. Germline V gives CDR1 LGHDT, CDR2 YNNKEL (reference sequence). Trimming cost V 2 bases and J 1 base; bases outside gene matches: 11. The CDR3 sequence is 19 residues long. CDR3 sequence reads: CASSQRPGTGRGTNEKLFF. The CDR3 DNA reads as TGTGCCAGCAGCCAAAGACCCGGGACAGGGAGGGGAACTAATGAAAAACTGTTTTTT.

The J gene is TRBJ1-2, the V gene TRBV3-1 (or the pseudogene TRBV3-2); D uncertain. Germline V CDR1 and CDR2: LGHDT, YNNKEL (reference sequence). Trimming took off 2 bases at V and 0 bases at J, with 13 bases between the two ends. The CDR3 is 16 residues long. CDR3 sequence: CASSQQRTDANYGYTF. CDR3 sequence (DNA): TGTGCCAGCAGCCAACAGCGGACGGATGCTAACTATGGCTACACCTTC.

This clone has just one count. The rearrangement uses TRBV5-1 and TRBJ2-1, with D possibly TRBD2 on 6 matching bases. V was clipped by 3 bases and J by 3 bases, with 13 bases between them. Germline V gives CDR1 SGHRS, CDR2 YFSETQ. This CDR3 contains 15 residues. The CDR3: CASSSLAGIYNEQFF. The DNA for the CDR3 is TGCGCCAGCAGCTCCTTGGCGGGAATCTACAATGAGCAGTTCTTC. The complete variable domain, with remaining parts taken from reference TRBV5-1 and TRBJ2-1, reads KAGVTQTPRYLIKTRGQQVTLSCSPISGHRSVSWYQQTPGQGLQFLFEYFSETQRNKGNFPGRFSGRQFSNSRSEMNVSTLELGDSALYLCASSSLAGIYNEQFFGPGTRLTVL.

The chain employs TRBV7-8 and TRBJ2-5, with TRBD2 matching over 9 bases. The CDR3 is 15 amino acids. Per germline, CDR1 SGHVS and CDR2 FQNEAQ. The V gene end was trimmed by 4 bases and the J gene end by 5 bases; junction bases not matched to a gene: 8. The CDR3 DNA follows: TGTGCCAGCAGCTCGCTAGCGGGGTGGGGGGAGACCCAGTACTTC. Translation: CASSSLAGWGETQYF.

The chain links TRBV4-2 to TRBJ1-1; D is possibly TRBD1 (5 bases). Germline assignment: CDR1 LGHNA and CDR2 YNFKEQ. V shed 0 bases and J shed 5 bases, with 10 bases lying between them. The CDR3 loop spans 14 amino acids. This chain's CDR3 is CASSQDPRGTEAFF. In DNA, the CDR3 is TGTGCCAGCAGCCAAGACCCCCGGGGGACTGAAGCTTTCTTT.

The chain joins TRBV13 to TRBJ1-1, with D possibly being TRBD1 (5 bases). Germline V CDR1 and CDR2: PRHDT, FYEKMQ (reference sequence). CDR3 length equals 13 residues. V dropped 5 bases and J dropped 5 bases, with 12 bases sitting between them. CDR3 DNA sequence: TGTGCCAGCAGCGCTGGGGGGGGGACTGAAGCTTTCTTT. Translating gives CASSAGGGTEAFF.

This chain's CDR3 is CASSPDTSPLHF. The CDR3 nucleotides read TGTGCCAGCAGTCCAGATACCTCACCCCTCCACTTT. The chain has TRBV7-2 and TRBJ1-6, with D unresolved. Germline V gene lookup returns CDR1 SGHTA and CDR2 FQGNSA. There are 12 residues in the CDR3. Trimming cost V 6 bases and J 10 bases, with 10 bases left between them.

This chain joins TRBV18 and TRBJ1-1; 7 bases map to TRBD1. Losses at the gene ends were 5 bases for V and 3 bases for J; bases not matched to a gene: 9. CDR1 is KGHSH and CDR2 is LQKENI in the germline V gene. CDR3 size: 15 residues. As DNA, the CDR3 is TGTGCCAGCTCAGCCGCGACAGGGCCAGACACTGAAGCTTTCTTT. Amino acids: CASSAATGPDTEAFF.